This T cell receptor (beta chain) was profiled in a study of T-cell memory formation after mild COVID-19. Findings of the study overall: Memory from before infection featured some responding clones, which suggests cross-reactive memory joined. Mainly in CM and EM were contracting CD4+ clones; CD8+ were in EMRA.

With constant-segment primers, 5'RACE yielded cDNA libraries of TCR alpha and TCR beta that carried sample barcodes and UMIs. TCRdb redid the calling of the 5' RACE reads with MiXCR, one entry per CDR3 protein. This sample carries some 210,000 distinct CDR3 sequences, around 27% of them seen once, and the ten largest clones take about an eighth. J gave up 8 bases and V 4 bases, and 16 bases lay outside the gene matches. Germline values: CDR1 DFQATT, CDR2 SNEGSKA (reference sequence). This CDR3 has 16 amino acids. This clonotype was seen more than once but under ten times. Its antigen is unidentified. This sequence originates from an adult woman who had mild COVID-19 (a few samples of this study predate the infection). Cell type and time point are not known. Input material: PBMCs or a T cell subset sorted from them (not recorded which). The V call is TRBV20-1, the J call TRBJ2-1; TRBD2 agrees at 8 bases. CDR3 nucleotide sequence: TGCAGTGCTACTCGCCCCTTAGCGGGGCCGGGCCATGAGCAGTTCTTC. It is translated as CSATRPLAGPGHEQFF.